This T cell receptor (beta chain) was recorded in a study of cytomegalovirus exposure and HLA in healthy donors. A multiplex PCR was run with 60 Vbeta primers and 13 Jbeta primers. Libraries were prepared by immunoSEQ multiplex PCR; TCRdb keeps only in-frame clonotypes and omits some of them. Among approximately 150,000 clones listed, approximately 80% were seen once. The CDR3 consists of 15 residues. The V and J ends lost 3 bases and 6 bases, in that order; junction bases with no gene match: 7. CDR1 SGHRS and CDR2 YFSETQ come from the germline V gene. Sequenced material: PBMCs. This chain joins TRBV5-1 and TRBJ2-2, with 8 positions matching TRBD1. The source of this sequence is a woman under 30 in good health and CMV-seropositive. The CDR3 region is CASSWVGQGAGELFF. The DNA for the CDR3 is TGCGCCAGCAGCTGGGTAGGACAGGGCGCCGGGGAGCTGTTTTTT.